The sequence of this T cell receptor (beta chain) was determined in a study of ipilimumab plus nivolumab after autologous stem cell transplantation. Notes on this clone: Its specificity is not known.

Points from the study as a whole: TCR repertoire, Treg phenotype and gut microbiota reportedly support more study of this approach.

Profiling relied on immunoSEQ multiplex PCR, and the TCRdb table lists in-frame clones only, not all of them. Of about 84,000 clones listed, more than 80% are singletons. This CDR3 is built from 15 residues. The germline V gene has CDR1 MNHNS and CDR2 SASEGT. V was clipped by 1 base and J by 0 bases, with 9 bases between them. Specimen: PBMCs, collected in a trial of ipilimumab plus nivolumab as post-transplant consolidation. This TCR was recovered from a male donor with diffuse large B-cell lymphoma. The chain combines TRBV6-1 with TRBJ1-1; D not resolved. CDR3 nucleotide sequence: TGTGCCAGCAGTGAAGGACCCTATATGAACACTGAAGCTTTCTTT. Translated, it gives CASSEGPYMNTEAFF.